This T cell receptor beta chain is drawn from a study of control samples from healthy donors and cancer patients. Profiled with immunoSEQ multiplex PCR; TCRdb holds only in-frame clones, not every one. This table has roughly 93,000 clones, roughly 91% appearing once. V lost 6 bases, J lost 2 bases, and 15 bases lay in between. Germline loops: CDR1 SQVTM, CDR2 ANQGSEA. This CDR3 contains 14 residues. The source is a woman in her forties or fifties with colorectal cancer. The chain links TRBV29-1 to TRBJ2-3, with a weak D call TRBD2 (6 bases). Material for sequencing was PBMCs. CDR3 protein: CSVVGGEYTDTQYF. CDR3 coding DNA: TGCAGCGTCGTGGGCGGGGAGTACACAGATACGCAGTATTTT.